The present T cell receptor beta chain was sequenced within a study of T cell repertoires in cytomegalovirus infection. Study information: Indications came from public TCR beta signatures; they pointed to CMV infection and to a matching HLA type. Whole-study results and caveats: CMV-specific TCR beta clonotypes restricted by HLA-C were the ones dominating the ex vivo response.

TCRdb fed the reads into MiXCR, producing one record per CDR3 protein. The repertoire has about 500,000 distinct CDR3 sequences, around 30% of them found once; the top ten carry 17%. The CDR3 extends over 17 amino acids. Germline CDR1 and CDR2: SEHNR and FQNEAQ (reference sequence). V trimming: 7 bases; J trimming: 4 bases; junction bases outside the gene matches: 16. This clonotype was recorded a few times. Antigen: not known. The TCR comes from a human donor in good health (CMV status not recorded). Some clones in this sample may be carry-over from other donors' samples. Sequencing was performed on cultured PBMCs, taken from culture after CMV antigen stimulation. This chain links TRBV7-9 with TRBJ2-1, with 7 bases that match TRBD2. Written as DNA, the CDR3 is TGTGCCAGCAACCCCCTCGATGGAGCGGGGCTATACAATGAGCAGTTCTTC. The encoded protein is CASNPLDGAGLYNEQFF.